These 24 T cell receptor beta chains share one sample of origin, sequenced in a study of regulatory T cells in long-lasting Graves disease. In building TCR beta libraries, iRepertoire HTBI primers were used together with Arm-PCR of CDR3 regions. TCRdb redid the calling of the multiplex PCR reads with MiXCR, one entry per CDR3 protein. The sample shows around 470,000 distinct CDR3 sequences, 11% to 15% of them seen only once. The time point was: newly diagnosed GD, antithyroid drugs for less than 3 months. The TCR library used RNA extracted from PBMCs. These sequences were also reported in another study, on T cells in Graves' hyperthyroidism and ophthalmopathy.

Specimen: peripheral blood mononuclear cells (PBMCs), collected at new diagnosis, from a patient treated with antithyroid drugs. The receptors derive from a woman between 50 and 59 years old with Graves disease.

On this clonotype itself: Possible read error: a much larger clone is one base away. This rearrangement joins TRBV11-2 to TRBJ2-1, with 7 positions matching TRBD2. With V trimmed by 3 bases and J by 6 bases, 11 bases remained unmatched. The CDR3 contains 16 residues. From germline, CDR1 is SGHAT and CDR2 FQNNGV. The CDR3 region has the DNA TGTGCCAGCAGCTTTCTCGGGGAGGGCCTTTGCAATGAGCAGTTCTTC. Amino acids: CASSFLGEGLCNEQFF.

This clonotype was seen a few times. V gene TRBV18 combines with J gene TRBJ1-2; 7 bases agree with TRBD1. The V gene's germline CDR1 is KGHSH and CDR2 LQKENI. V was clipped by 0 bases and J by 7 bases; unmatched bases: 5. The CDR3 contains 14 residues. The CDR3 sequence: CASSPPDRDSGYTF. CDR3 sequence (DNA): TGTGCCAGCTCACCACCTGACAGGGATAGTGGCTACACCTTC.

The V gene is TRBV6-2 or TRBV6-3, the J gene TRBJ2-2, with 8 nucleotides matching TRBD2. CDR1 is MNHEY and CDR2 is SVGEGT in the germline V gene. The CDR3 consists of 14 residues. V was clipped by 5 bases and J by 4 bases; unmatched bases: 3. CDR3 bases: TGTGCCAGCAGTGAACGGGGGGGCACCGGGGAGCTGTTTTTT. The encoded protein is CASSERGGTGELFF.

The CDR3 region has the DNA TGTGCCAGCAGCGCCGGACAGGGGGTGACAGATACGCAGTATTTT. This sequence encodes CASSAGQGVTDTQYF. V usage is TRBV9 and J usage is TRBJ2-3, with 10 bases fitting TRBD1. CDR3 length equals 15 residues. Trimming cost V 3 bases and J 3 bases; bases outside gene matches: 4. Germline CDR1 SGDLS, CDR2 YYNGEE.

Concerning this clonotype itself: This may arise from a read error, as a much more abundant clone is one base away. This sequence joins TRBV2 and TRBJ2-3, with 10 bases that match TRBD2. J gave up 2 bases and V 6 bases, and 14 bases lay outside the gene matches. CDR1 and CDR2 (germline): SNHLY, FYNNEI. CDR3 length: 18 amino acids. In nucleotides, the CDR3 is TGTGCCAGCAGCCTGGGACTGAATAGCGGGAGGTACACAGATACGCAGTATTTT. Translating it yields CASSLGLNSGRYTDTQYF.

This clonotype has only a few counts. The chain links TRBV4-2 to TRBJ2-3, with 10 bases lining up with TRBD1. The junction had 3 bases not matched to a gene; V was cut back by 2 bases and J by 4 bases. This CDR3 is 15 amino acids long. CDR1 is LGHNA, CDR2 YNFKEQ, per germline. CDR3 region: CASSQWTGGADTQYF. As DNA, the CDR3 is TGTGCCAGCAGCCAATGGACAGGGGGGGCAGATACGCAGTATTTT.

The V gene is TRBV25-1, the J gene TRBJ2-7; 7 nucleotides agree with TRBD1. CDR1 is MGHDK, CDR2 SYGVNS, per germline. V was pared by 4 bases and J by 6 bases, with 6 bases of the junction left unmatched. The CDR3 runs 13 residues. The CDR3, as DNA: TGTGCCAGCAGTGGATCGGGACAGTTCGAGCAGTACTTC. This codes for CASSGSGQFEQYF.

This chain connects TRBV3-1 to TRBJ2-3; D uncertain. Between the trimmed V and J ends, which lost 2 bases and 2 bases, there was a span of 14 bases. Per germline, CDR1 LGHDT and CDR2 YNNKEL (reference sequence). This CDR3 contains 16 residues. CDR3 DNA sequence: TGTGCCAGCAGCCAAACAACAGAGGTCCCCACAGATACGCAGTATTTT. Translation gives CASSQTTEVPTDTQYF.

This clonotype was counted at least ten times. This chain connects TRBV2 to TRBJ2-7; 12 bases map to TRBD2. CDR1 and CDR2 (germline): SNHLY, FYNNEI. The CDR3 totals 15 residues. J gave up 4 bases and V 7 bases, and 8 bases lay outside the gene matches. The CDR3 region is CASMKTSGGVYEQYF. The DNA of the CDR3 is TGTGCCAGCATGAAGACTAGCGGGGGAGTTTACGAGCAGTACTTC.

The chain couples TRBV7-8 to TRBJ2-5; 7 nucleotides align to TRBD1. The CDR3 extends over 14 amino acids. Per the germline V gene, CDR1 is SGHVS and CDR2 is FQNEAQ. V dropped 7 bases and J dropped 2; count of bases not matched to a gene: 7. The CDR3 reads CASNRGTVQETQYF. The CDR3 coding sequence is TGTGCCAGCAACCGTGGGACAGTTCAAGAGACCCAGTACTTC. The full variable domain, in which reference TRBV7-8 and TRBJ2-5 provide the parts outside the CDR3, is GAGVSQSPRYKVAKRGQDVALRCDPISGHVSLFWYQQALGQGPEFLTYFQNEAQLDKSGLPSDRFFAERPEGSVSTLKIQRTQQEDSAVYLCASNRGTVQETQYFGPGTRLLVL.

This chain uses TRBV4-1 with TRBJ1-5; TRBD1 matches 8 bases. The CDR3 runs to 17 residues. The germline gives CDR1 MGHRA, CDR2 YSYEKL. The V gene end was trimmed by 0 bases and the J gene end by 6 bases; junction bases not matched to a gene: 10. The CDR3 coding sequence is TGCGCCAGCAGCCAAGATACGGCCAGGGGGCTAGGTCAGCCCCAGCATTTT. It is translated as CASSQDTARGLGQPQHF.

The genes are TRBV19 and TRBJ2-7; 9 nucleotides align to TRBD1. The CDR3 has 14 amino acids. Per germline, CDR1 LNHDA and CDR2 SQIVND (reference sequence). The J segment lost 2 bases and the V segment lost 9 bases, leaving 8 bases of the junction unmatched. The CDR3 sequence is CASSGTGFAYEQYF. For the CDR3, the DNA is TGTGCCAGCTCTGGGACAGGGTTCGCCTACGAGCAGTACTTC.

This clonotype was seen at least ten times. V usage is TRBV10-3 and J usage is TRBJ2-7, with 7 bases lining up with TRBD1. Germline assignment: CDR1 ENHRY and CDR2 SYGVKD. The CDR3 is made up of 15 amino acids. The trim removed 0 bases at V and 1 base at J, leaving 3 bases unmatched. Written as DNA, the CDR3 is TGTGCCATCAGTGAGTCGGGGGACAGATCCTACGAGCAGTACTTC. Translation: CAISESGDRSYEQYF.

This clonotype was counted ten times or more. This CDR3 reads CASSLGQGRNSPLHF. The CDR3 DNA reads as TGTGCCAGCAGTCTAGGACAGGGACGTAATTCACCCCTCCACTTT. The V call is TRBV28, the J call TRBJ1-6, with 8 bases matching TRBD1. Trimming removed 5 bases from V and 6 bases from J; junction bases left unmatched: 6. The CDR3 covers 15 residues. Germline V gene data show CDR1 as MDHEN and CDR2 as SYDVKM. Full variable domain (rest looked up from reference TRBV28 and TRBJ1-6): DVKVTQSSRYLVKRTGEKVFLECVQDMDHENMFWYRQDPGLGLRLIYFSYDVKMKEKGDIPEGYSVSREKKERFSLILESASTNQTSMYLCASSLGQGRNSPLHFGNGTRLTVT.

Points on this clonotype: With a much larger clone just one base away, this may be a read error. This chain connects TRBV5-1 to TRBJ2-1; D remains unclear. V was clipped by 6 bases and J by 5 bases, with 12 bases between them. CDR3 length: 13 residues. Germline CDR1 and CDR2: SGHRS and YFSETQ. CDR3 loop: CASNPAGDNEQFF. The CDR3 coding sequence is TGCGCCAGCAACCCGGCCGGCGACAATGAGCAGTTCTTC.

V and J are TRBV20-1 and TRBJ2-1, with 13 bases identical to TRBD2. The V gene's germline CDR1 is DFQATT and CDR2 SNEGSKA (reference sequence). The CDR3 loop spans 17 amino acids. Trimming at V came to 1 base and at J to 6 bases, leaving 9 bases not matched to a gene. CDR3 DNA sequence: TGCAGTGCTAGAGGGACTAGCGGGGGCCCCGGGTTCAATGAGCAGTTCTTC. This codes for CSARGTSGGPGFNEQFF.

This clonotype was detected many times. This rearrangement joins TRBV30 to TRBJ2-7, with D possibly TRBD2 on 5 matching bases. The CDR3 has 12 residues. CDR1 and CDR2 from the germline V gene are GTSNPN and SVGIG (reference sequence). Deletions cut 4 bases from V and 4 bases from J, with 11 bases between. Written as DNA, the CDR3 is TGTGCCTGGACAGCGGAAGGGTACGAGCAGTACTTC. It translates to CAWTAEGYEQYF.

The table lists this clonotype with a few counts. Mismatch with germline at one junction end may stem from a read error. The J gene is TRBJ2-1, the V gene TRBV7-9, with TRBD2 identical over 14 bases. CDR1 and CDR2 from the germline V gene are SEHNR and FQNEAQ (reference sequence). The CDR3 contains 12 residues. As DNA, the CDR3 is TGTGCCAGCAGCTTAGGACTAGCGGGAGGGGTCTTC. It codes for CASSLGLAGGVF.

There are many counts of this clonotype. This chain uses TRBV7-2 with TRBJ2-3; 9 bases fit TRBD2. The CDR3 length is 16 residues. Germline trimming cut 4 bases from V and 5 bases from J; bases unmatched to any gene: 10. Per germline, CDR1 SGHTA and CDR2 FQGNSA. The CDR3 is CASSSRVAGEGDTQYF. The CDR3 DNA follows: TGTGCCAGCAGCTCCCGGGTAGCGGGGGAGGGAGATACGCAGTATTTT. The full variable domain, its missing parts supplied by reference TRBV7-2 and TRBJ2-3, is GAGVSQSPSNKVTEKGKDVELRCDPISGHTALYWYRQSLGQGLEFLIYFQGNSAPDKSGLPSDRFSAERTGGSVSTLTIQRTQQEDSAVYLCASSSRVAGEGDTQYFGPGTRLTVL.

This clonotype was recorded at least ten times. J is TRBJ1-1 and V is TRBV11-2; D gene unclear. The CDR3 sequence is 15 residues long. The germline V gene encodes CDR1 SGHAT and CDR2 FQNNGV. V lost 6 bases, J lost 0 bases, and 14 bases lay in between. As DNA, the CDR3 is TGTGCCAGCAGTACCTCCCGAGGAATGAACACTGAAGCTTTCTTT. Translation gives CASSTSRGMNTEAFF.

This clonotype has ten or more counts. The rearrangement links TRBV18 to TRBJ2-3, with 16 bases identical to TRBD2. J was trimmed by 12 bases and V by 3 bases; bases with no gene match: 18. Germline CDR1 KGHSH, CDR2 LQKENI. The CDR3 loop spans 19 amino acids. Written as DNA, the CDR3 is TGTGCCAGCTCACCTAAACCGCCACACCCGGGACTAGCGGGAGGGTCTCAGTATTTT. This sequence encodes CASSPKPPHPGLAGGSQYF. Combining the CDR3 with reference TRBV18 and TRBJ2-3 gives the whole variable domain NAGVMQNPRHLVRRRGQEARLRCSPMKGHSHVYWYRQLPEEGLKFMVYLQKENIIDESGMPKERFSAEFPKEGPSILRIQQVVRGDSAAYFCASSPKPPHPGLAGGSQYFGPGTRLTVL.

This clonotype was detected ten times or more. This rearrangement joins TRBV28 to TRBJ2-1, with D possibly TRBD2 on 6 matching bases. The last part of the DNA fits TRBJ2-5 better; the J call may be wrong. Germline CDR1 is MDHEN and CDR2 is SYDVKM. This CDR3 is built from 14 residues. The CDR3 loop reads CASSPPYGGETQYF. The CDR3 bases are TGTGCCAGCAGCCCCCCGTACGGGGGAGAGACCCAGTACTTC.

In this sample, this clonotype turned up a few times. The V and J genes are TRBV27 and TRBJ1-2; TRBD1 matches 7 bases. The J segment lost 8 bases and the V segment lost 5 bases, leaving 5 bases of the junction unmatched. The CDR3 is 12 residues long. Germline lookup yields CDR1 MNHEY and CDR2 SMNVEV (reference sequence). CDR3 protein: CASSQQGLGYTF. The CDR3 DNA sequence: TGTGCCAGCAGTCAACAGGGGCTGGGCTACACCTTC.

This clonotype occurred a few times. V is TRBV20-1 and J is TRBJ2-5, with 7 nucleotides matching TRBD2. The CDR3 contains 14 residues. V dropped 1 base and J dropped 6; count of bases not matched to a gene: 8. CDR1 and CDR2 from the germline V gene are DFQATT and SNEGSKA (reference sequence). The CDR3 DNA is TGCAGTGCTAGAGCCCGACTAGCTCAAAAGACCCAGTACTTC. Translating it yields CSARARLAQKTQYF.